One and the same sample provided the 9 T cell receptor beta chains below, sequenced in a study of identical twins. TCRdb independently ran MiXCR on the 5' RACE reads; one entry per CDR3 protein. The sample includes under 300,000 distinct CDR3 sequences, roughly 8% seen only once; the top ten take 3%. The sample also formed part of further work on yellow fever vaccine responses in identical twins.

Sequences were obtained from CD8+ T cells sorted from blood. Receptor source: a woman aged 18-30 years in good health.

This clonotype was detected a few times. The chain combines TRBV6-5 with TRBJ2-7, with TRBD1 as a possible D gene (5 bases). Looked up from germline, CDR1 is MNHEY and CDR2 is SVGAGI. V lost 2 bases and J 2 bases, leaving 10 bases between the germline ends. This CDR3 has 14 amino acids. The CDR3 nucleotides are TGTGCCAGCAGTTACGCTCGCAGGGCCTACGAGCAGTACTTC. Protein: CASSYARRAYEQYF.

The chain is built from TRBV20-1 and TRBJ2-7; the D is unclear. The CDR3 runs to 14 residues. V was clipped by 1 base and J by 5 bases, with 15 bases between them. CDR1 and CDR2 (germline): DFQATT, SNEGSKA (reference sequence). Written as DNA, the CDR3 is TGCAGTGCTAGAGGAGAAGAAGGGATCCACGAGCAGTACTTC. It yields the protein CSARGEEGIHEQYF.

This clonotype was picked up a small number of times. The rearrangement joins TRBV20-1 to TRBJ2-7; D not certain. The CDR3 contains 12 residues. Germline CDR1 DFQATT, CDR2 SNEGSKA (reference sequence). Trimming stripped 0 bases from V and 6 bases from J, with 9 bases between. This CDR3 reads CSARESTLEQYF. CDR3 DNA: TGCAGTGCTAGAGAGTCGACCCTCGAGCAGTACTTC.

This clonotype was detected ten times or more. J is TRBJ1-2 and V is TRBV4-3, with D possibly TRBD1 on 6 matching bases. Germline assignment: CDR1 LGHNA and CDR2 YSLEER. The CDR3 is 15 amino acids. Trimming shortened V by 0 bases and J by 8 bases, and 16 bases separated the two germline ends. The CDR3 coding sequence is TGCGCCAGCAGCCAAGATTTTTCGACAGGTGGAGGCTACACCTTC. It is translated as CASSQDFSTGGGYTF.

This clonotype was seen a few times. V and J are TRBV2 and TRBJ2-3; D gene ambiguous. The CDR3 totals 16 residues. The germline V gene has CDR1 SNHLY and CDR2 FYNNEI. V lost 4 bases to trimming and J lost 1 base, with 15 bases between them. DNA of the CDR3: TGTGCCAGCAGTGTTAATCGTGACACTCGCACAGATACGCAGTATTTT. This gives the protein CASSVNRDTRTDTQYF.

This clonotype was seen a few times. The CDR3 is CSVQDRDGVDGETQYF. The DNA for the CDR3 is TGCAGCGTTCAGGACAGGGATGGGGTGGACGGGGAGACCCAGTACTTC. This chain joins TRBV29-1 and TRBJ2-5; 8 nucleotides align to TRBD1. Germline trimming cut 5 bases from V and 5 bases from J; bases unmatched to any gene: 16. CDR3 size: 16 residues. In germline, CDR1 is SQVTM, CDR2 ANQGSEA.

This clonotype was picked up a small number of times. The rearrangement links TRBV25-1 to TRBJ2-7; D might be TRBD2 (6 bases). Germline assignment: CDR1 MGHDK and CDR2 SYGVNS. The CDR3 extends over 17 amino acids. Trimming removed 3 bases from V and 0 bases from J, with 18 bases in between. The CDR3 DNA is TGTGCCAGCAGTGAGCCCGACCCCGGAGGGGCCTCCTACGAGCAGTACTTC. It codes for CASSEPDPGGASYEQYF.

This clonotype showed up many times. The chain combines TRBV6-6 with TRBJ2-5; D is undetermined. The CDR3 is made up of 12 amino acids. The germline V gene encodes CDR1 MNHNY and CDR2 SVGAGI (reference sequence). The V and J ends lost 2 bases and 4 bases respectively, with 5 bases between them. Here the CDR3 reads CASSYERETQYF. CDR3 DNA: TGTGCCAGCAGTTACGAGCGAGAGACCCAGTACTTC.

The chain uses TRBV20-1 and TRBJ2-7; no clear D gene. V was shortened by 5 bases and J by 4 bases, with 12 bases between the two germline ends. Germline CDR1 is DFQATT and CDR2 is SNEGSKA (reference sequence). This CDR3 is 12 amino acids long. The CDR3, as DNA: TGCAGTGCTGGACCGATGCTTTACGAGCAGTACTTC. It yields the protein CSAGPMLYEQYF.